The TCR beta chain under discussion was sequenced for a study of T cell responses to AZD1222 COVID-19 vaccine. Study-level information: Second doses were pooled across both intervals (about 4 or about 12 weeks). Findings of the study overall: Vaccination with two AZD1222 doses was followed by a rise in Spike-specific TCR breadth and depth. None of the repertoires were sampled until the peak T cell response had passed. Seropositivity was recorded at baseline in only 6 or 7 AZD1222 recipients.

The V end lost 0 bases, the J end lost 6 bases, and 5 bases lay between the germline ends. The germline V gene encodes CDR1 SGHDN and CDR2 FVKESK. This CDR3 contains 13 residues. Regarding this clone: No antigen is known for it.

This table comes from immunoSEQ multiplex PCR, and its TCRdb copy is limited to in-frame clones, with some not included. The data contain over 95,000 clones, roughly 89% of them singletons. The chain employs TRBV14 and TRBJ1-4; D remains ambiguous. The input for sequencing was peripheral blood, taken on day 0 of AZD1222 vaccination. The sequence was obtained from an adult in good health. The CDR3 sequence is CASSQDRYEKLFF. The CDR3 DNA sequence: TGTGCCAGCAGCCAAGATCGTTATGAAAAACTGTTTTTT.